The 32 T cell receptor beta chains presented below share a single source sample, sequenced in a study of cytomegalovirus exposure and HLA in healthy donors. It was with 60 Vbeta and 13 Jbeta primers that the PCR ran. Repertoires were generated with immunoSEQ multiplex PCR, while TCRdb's copy carries only in-frame clones and drops some. The sample includes about 160,000 clones, around four fifths of them seen just once. Sequences were obtained from PBMCs. The receptors derive from a man between 45 and 60 years old in good health and CMV-seropositive.

The V gene is TRBV28, the J gene TRBJ2-2; 7 bases fit TRBD2. The CDR3 is made up of 16 amino acids. V shed 5 bases and J 1 base; nucleotides not matched to a gene: 7. Per the germline V gene, CDR1 is MDHEN and CDR2 is SYDVKM. The CDR3 here is CASSPGTKWNTGELFF. The CDR3 DNA reads as TGTGCCAGCAGTCCAGGGACTAAGTGGAACACCGGGGAGCTGTTTTTT.

The chain couples TRBV10-1 to TRBJ2-1; the match to TRBD1 covers 9 bases. The germline gives CDR1 WNHNN, CDR2 SYGVQD (reference sequence). CDR3 size: 13 residues. V shed 9 bases and J 4 bases; nucleotides not matched to a gene: 4. The CDR3 DNA is TGCGCCAGATCGACAGGGGGGTACAATGAGCAGTTCTTC. This codes for CARSTGGYNEQFF.

This chain joins TRBV19 and TRBJ2-1; D might be TRBD2 (6 bases). From germline, CDR1 is LNHDA and CDR2 SQIVND (reference sequence). V was pared by 7 bases and J by 0 bases, with 13 bases between. The CDR3 covers 15 residues. The CDR3 DNA sequence: TGTGCCAGTACCAGCGTCGGGAGCTCCTACAATGAGCAGTTCTTC. Translating gives CASTSVGSSYNEQFF. Together with reference TRBV19 and TRBJ2-1, the CDR3 gives the full variable domain: DGGITQSPKYLFRKEGQNVTLSCEQNLNHDAMYWYRQDPGQGLRLIYYSQIVNDFQKGDIAEGYSVSREKKESFPLTVTSAQKNPTAFYLCASTSVGSSYNEQFFGPGTRLTVL.

The chain uses TRBV19 and TRBJ1-2; the match to TRBD1 covers 11 bases. CDR3 length: 13 residues. Germline trimming cut 9 bases from V and 4 bases from J; bases unmatched to any gene: 4. Looked up from germline, CDR1 is LNHDA and CDR2 is SQIVND (reference sequence). CDR3 amino acids: CASWTGGGYGYTF. For the CDR3, the DNA is TGTGCCAGCTGGACAGGGGGCGGCTATGGCTACACCTTC.

The rearrangement uses TRBV6-5 and TRBJ2-7; the D gene is possibly TRBD2 (7 bases). The V gene's germline CDR1 is MNHEY and CDR2 SVGAGI. The CDR3 extends over 16 amino acids. V was pared by 0 bases and J by 2 bases, with 14 bases between. The CDR3 nucleotides are TGTGCCAGCAGTTACTCGAAGAGGGGGGGAGCCTACGAGCAGTACTTC. Protein: CASSYSKRGGAYEQYF.

The chain combines TRBV28 with TRBJ2-6, with a possible D match to TRBD1 (5 bases). The V gene's germline CDR1 is MDHEN and CDR2 SYDVKM. The CDR3 covers 16 residues. The V end was cut by 4 bases, the J end by 0 bases, with 10 bases between. CDR3 coding DNA: TGTGCCAGCAGTTCGGACATCCTCTCTGGGGCCAACGTCCTGACTTTC. Amino acid sequence: CASSSDILSGANVLTF. The full variable domain, its missing parts supplied by reference TRBV28 and TRBJ2-6, is DVKVTQSSRYLVKRTGEKVFLECVQDMDHENMFWYRQDPGLGLRLIYFSYDVKMKEKGDIPEGYSVSREKKERFSLILESASTNQTSMYLCASSSDILSGANVLTFGAGSRLTVL.

By share, this clone counts as medium-sized. CDR3 DNA: TGTGCCAGTAGTATCTCCGGAGCGGGGGGACCGAACACCGGGGAGCTGTTTTTT. Translated: CASSISGAGGPNTGELFF. The gene calls are TRBV19 and TRBJ2-2; 9 bases map to TRBD2. The ends lost 3 bases at V and 0 bases at J; junction bases unmatched: 8. Germline CDR1 reads LNHDA; CDR2 reads SQIVND (reference sequence). The CDR3 totals 18 residues.

V usage is TRBV5-1 and J usage is TRBJ1-2; D is possibly TRBD1 (5 bases). Trimming removed 0 bases at V and 6 bases at J, with 9 bases between. This CDR3 contains 13 residues. Germline lookup yields CDR1 SGHRS and CDR2 YFSETQ. The CDR3 sequence is CASSLGWGHGYTF. The CDR3 bases are TGCGCCAGCAGCTTGGGGTGGGGCCATGGCTACACCTTC. Based on the CDR3 plus reference TRBV5-1 and TRBJ1-2, the full variable domain is KAGVTQTPRYLIKTRGQQVTLSCSPISGHRSVSWYQQTPGQGLQFLFEYFSETQRNKGNFPGRFSGRQFSNSRSEMNVSTLELGDSALYLCASSLGWGHGYTFGSGTRLTVV.

This clone was recorded once. This rearrangement joins TRBV10-2 to TRBJ1-1, with D unclear. V dropped 0 bases and J dropped 1 base, with 6 bases sitting between them. CDR1 and CDR2 (germline): WSHSY, SAAADI. The CDR3 consists of 14 residues. The CDR3 protein is CASSESWANTEAFF. The CDR3, as DNA: TGCGCCAGCAGTGAGTCATGGGCGAACACTGAAGCTTTCTTT.

Details on this clone: A read error may produce the germline difference seen at one junction end. This chain uses TRBV2 with TRBJ2-2; 7 bases align to TRBD2. CDR1 is SNHLY, CDR2 FYNNEI, per germline. The CDR3 length is 14 residues. CDR3 nucleotide sequence: TGTGCCAGCACTGAACGGGGGGACACCGGGGAGCTGTTTTTT. As protein: CASTERGDTGELFF.

V and J are TRBV28 and TRBJ2-2, with 16 bases aligning to TRBD2. This CDR3 region has 17 residues. Trimming took 3 bases from V and 5 from J; bases not matched to a gene: 3. Per the germline V gene, CDR1 is MDHEN and CDR2 is SYDVKM. The CDR3 loop is CASSLGLAGGRTGELFF. The DNA of the CDR3 is TGTGCCAGCAGTTTGGGACTAGCGGGGGGGCGAACCGGGGAGCTGTTTTTT.

CDR3 DNA sequence: TGTGCCAGTAGTATAGCCCTAGCGGGAGGGTATGAGCAGTTCTTC. Its translation is CASSIALAGGYEQFF. The chain is built from TRBV19 and TRBJ2-1, with 12 bases matching TRBD2. This CDR3 is built from 15 residues. Germline V lookup: CDR1 LNHDA, CDR2 SQIVND (reference sequence). Unmatched junction bases numbered 3, after V lost 1 base and J lost 8 bases. Full variable domain (remainder filled in from reference TRBV19 and TRBJ2-1): DGGITQSPKYLFRKEGQNVTLSCEQNLNHDAMYWYRQDPGQGLRLIYYSQIVNDFQKGDIAEGYSVSREKKESFPLTVTSAQKNPTAFYLCASSIALAGGYEQFFGPGTRLTVL.

This chain joins TRBV4-3 and TRBJ2-5, with TRBD2 matching over 7 bases. The end of the DNA fits TRBJ2-7 better, so the J call may be wrong. CDR3 length: 16 residues. The germline gives CDR1 LGHNA, CDR2 YSLEER. The CDR3 nucleotides are TGCGCCAGCAGCCAAGATCGGTCCGGGAGGTGGGACGAGCAGTACTTC. This sequence encodes CASSQDRSGRWDEQYF.

This chain joins TRBV11-2 and TRBJ2-5; 7 bases map to TRBD2. Germline V gives CDR1 SGHAT, CDR2 FQNNGV. CDR3 size: 16 residues. The J segment lost 2 bases and the V segment lost 3 bases, leaving 9 bases of the junction unmatched. The CDR3 protein is CASSLGGLAEQETQYF. For the CDR3, the DNA is TGTGCCAGCAGCTTGGGTGGGCTAGCGGAGCAAGAGACCCAGTACTTC.

This sequence joins TRBV25-1 and TRBJ2-5, with 10 bases that match TRBD1. V shed 6 bases, J shed 11 bases, and the junction held 9 bases outside the gene matches. Germline V CDR1 and CDR2: MGHDK, SYGVNS. CDR3 length equals 13 residues. In DNA, the CDR3 is TGTGCCAGCAGAGGGACAGGGGTAACGGAGCAGTACTTC. It translates to CASRGTGVTEQYF.

The chain uses TRBV30 and TRBJ1-5; D may be TRBD1 (5 bases). In germline, CDR1 is GTSNPN, CDR2 SVGIG (reference sequence). The CDR3 has 13 amino acids. Deletions cut 0 bases from V and 3 bases from J, with 6 bases between. Here the CDR3 reads CAWSVQDNQPQHF. In nucleotides, the CDR3 is TGTGCCTGGAGTGTACAGGACAATCAGCCCCAGCATTTT.

This chain connects TRBV6-1 to TRBJ2-1; 9 nucleotides align to TRBD2. This CDR3 region has 14 residues. The V and J ends lost 10 bases and 1 base, in that order; junction bases with no gene match: 5. Looked up from germline, CDR1 is MNHNS and CDR2 is SASEGT. CDR3 DNA: TGTGCCACCCCGGCGGGAGGGTCCTACAATGAGCAGTTCTTC. As protein: CATPAGGSYNEQFF.

The chain uses TRBV11-3 and TRBJ1-2; tentative D call: TRBD1 (5 bases). The CDR3 covers 14 residues. Germline V gives CDR1 SGHNT, CDR2 YENEEA. V dropped 0 bases and J dropped 6 bases, with 11 bases sitting between them. The CDR3 bases are TGTGCCAGCAGCTTAGATCCGTCAGGGCATGGCTACACCTTC. It encodes CASSLDPSGHGYTF.

A few counts support this clone. The rearrangement joins TRBV9 to TRBJ2-1; 11 nucleotides align to TRBD2. This CDR3 has 16 amino acids. After removal of 3 bases from V and 4 bases from J, the junction contained 6 bases not matched to a gene. Germline-derived CDR1 and CDR2 are SGDLS and YYNGEE. The DNA of the CDR3 is TGTGCCAGCAGCGACCCTCTAGCGGGGGGTTACAATGAGCAGTTCTTC. Protein sequence: CASSDPLAGGYNEQFF.

The CDR3 spells CASSPPGQPQETQYF. The CDR3 DNA sequence: TGTGCCAGCTCACCACCGGGACAGCCTCAAGAGACCCAGTACTTC. The genes are TRBV18 and TRBJ2-5; the match to TRBD1 covers 7 bases. Germline assignment: CDR1 KGHSH and CDR2 LQKENI. With V trimmed by 0 bases and J by 2 bases, 3 bases remained unmatched. This CDR3 region has 15 residues.

The J gene is TRBJ2-7, the V gene TRBV28, with 9 positions matching TRBD2. The germline gives CDR1 MDHEN, CDR2 SYDVKM. This CDR3 is built from 12 residues. V was clipped by 5 bases and J by 6 bases; unmatched bases: 2. CDR3 sequence: CASSHSGGEQYF. The CDR3 bases are TGTGCCAGCAGTCATAGCGGGGGCGAGCAGTACTTC.

J is TRBJ2-7 and V is TRBV11-2; 11 bases align to TRBD2. Germline-derived CDR1 and CDR2 are SGHAT and FQNNGV. The V gene end was trimmed by 2 bases and the J gene end by 5 bases; junction bases not matched to a gene: 5. This CDR3 contains 15 residues. This CDR3 is CASSLTLAGGNEQYF. CDR3 in DNA: TGTGCCAGCAGCTTAACTCTAGCGGGAGGAAACGAGCAGTACTTC.

J is TRBJ2-2 and V is TRBV29-1; 8 positions agree with TRBD1. The junction had 8 bases not matched to a gene; V was cut back by 7 bases and J by 4 bases. This CDR3 is 14 amino acids long. From germline, CDR1 is SQVTM and CDR2 ANQGSEA. CDR3 amino acids: CSASDRGGTGELFF. CDR3 DNA: TGCAGCGCTTCCGACAGGGGTGGCACCGGGGAGCTGTTTTTT.

This CDR3 is CASSEDPSGMVVTGELFF. The DNA for the CDR3 is TGTGCCAGCAGTGAAGACCCTAGCGGGATGGTCGTTACCGGGGAGCTGTTTTTT. The V call is TRBV6-1, the J call TRBJ2-2; the match to TRBD2 covers 9 bases. The V gene end was trimmed by 1 base and the J gene end by 5 bases; junction bases not matched to a gene: 11. In germline, CDR1 is MNHNS, CDR2 SASEGT. The CDR3 has 18 residues.

CDR3 DNA: TGCGCCAGCAGCACGTCTTTTCCGCGGGGGGGCAATGAGCAGTTCTTC. Residues: CASSTSFPRGGNEQFF. The chain uses TRBV5-1 and TRBJ2-1; 9 bases are a match to TRBD2. The junction had 11 bases not matched to a gene; V was cut back by 4 bases and J by 6 bases. The CDR3 contains 16 residues. Germline CDR1 and CDR2: SGHRS and YFSETQ. Using reference TRBV5-1 and TRBJ2-1 for the parts outside the CDR3, the full variable domain is KAGVTQTPRYLIKTRGQQVTLSCSPISGHRSVSWYQQTPGQGLQFLFEYFSETQRNKGNFPGRFSGRQFSNSRSEMNVSTLELGDSALYLCASSTSFPRGGNEQFFGPGTRLTVL.

The sample holds one count of this clone. The rearrangement links TRBV7-9 to TRBJ1-4; D is perhaps TRBD1 (5 bases). V was clipped by 5 bases and J by 10 bases, with 20 bases between them. The CDR3 is made up of 15 amino acids. Germline V gene sequence: CDR1 SEHNR, CDR2 FQNEAQ (reference sequence). CDR3 sequence (DNA): TGTGCCAGCAGCCCTGCCCTGGGGCTGGTCGGAAAACTGTTTTTT. It translates to CASSPALGLVGKLFF.

The rearrangement uses TRBV30 and TRBJ1-3; D is perhaps TRBD1 (6 bases). Trimming stripped 8 bases from V and 0 bases from J, with 11 bases between. CDR3 size: 13 residues. The germline V gene encodes CDR1 GTSNPN and CDR2 SVGIG (reference sequence). In DNA form, the CDR3 reads TGTGCCGGTGGGGGCCTCTCTGGAAACACCATATATTTT. It codes for CAGGGLSGNTIYF.

The chain couples TRBV7-3 to TRBJ2-1; the D gene is possibly TRBD2 (6 bases). The germline V gene encodes CDR1 SGHTA and CDR2 FQGTGA. V was pared by 1 base and J by 9 bases, with 19 bases between. The CDR3 runs 16 residues. The CDR3 here is CASSLMFSAGFAEQFF. The CDR3 DNA reads as TGTGCCAGCAGCTTAATGTTTAGCGCGGGATTCGCTGAGCAGTTCTTC.

The rearrangement uses TRBV4-3 and TRBJ1-1; D is possibly TRBD1 (5 bases). In germline, CDR1 is LGHNA, CDR2 YSLEER. V lost 3 bases, J lost 5 bases, and 13 bases lay in between. CDR3 size: 14 residues. The CDR3 loop is CASSHGGGYTEAFF. The CDR3 region has the DNA TGCGCCAGCAGCCATGGGGGAGGGTATACTGAAGCTTTCTTT.

This chain joins TRBV4-3 and TRBJ2-7; 7 bases line up with TRBD1. With V trimmed by 0 bases and J by 3 bases, 2 bases remained unmatched. The CDR3 covers 14 residues. Germline-derived CDR1 and CDR2 are LGHNA and YSLEER. DNA for the CDR3: TGCGCCAGCAGCCAAGAGGCAGGGGGCTACGAGCAGTACTTC. It is translated as CASSQEAGGYEQYF.

This chain links TRBV6-5 with TRBJ1-2; D might be TRBD1 (6 bases). V gave up 5 bases and J gave up 8 bases, with 21 bases separating them. The CDR3 is 15 amino acids. CDR1 and CDR2 from the germline V gene are MNHEY and SVGAGI. The CDR3 spells CASSPRGRTVEGYTF. The CDR3 region has the DNA TGTGCCAGCAGTCCGAGGGGTAGGACAGTGGAGGGCTACACCTTC.

Concerning this clone itself: One end of the junction is discordant with germline, which a read error may explain. The genes are TRBV7-9 and TRBJ1-5, with D maybe TRBD1 (5 bases). The CDR3 sequence is 13 residues long. In germline, CDR1 is SEHNR, CDR2 FQNEAQ (reference sequence). The CDR3 coding sequence is TGTGCCAGCAGTTTAGGGGCGCCAGAACCCCAGCATTTT. This gives the protein CASSLGAPEPQHF.